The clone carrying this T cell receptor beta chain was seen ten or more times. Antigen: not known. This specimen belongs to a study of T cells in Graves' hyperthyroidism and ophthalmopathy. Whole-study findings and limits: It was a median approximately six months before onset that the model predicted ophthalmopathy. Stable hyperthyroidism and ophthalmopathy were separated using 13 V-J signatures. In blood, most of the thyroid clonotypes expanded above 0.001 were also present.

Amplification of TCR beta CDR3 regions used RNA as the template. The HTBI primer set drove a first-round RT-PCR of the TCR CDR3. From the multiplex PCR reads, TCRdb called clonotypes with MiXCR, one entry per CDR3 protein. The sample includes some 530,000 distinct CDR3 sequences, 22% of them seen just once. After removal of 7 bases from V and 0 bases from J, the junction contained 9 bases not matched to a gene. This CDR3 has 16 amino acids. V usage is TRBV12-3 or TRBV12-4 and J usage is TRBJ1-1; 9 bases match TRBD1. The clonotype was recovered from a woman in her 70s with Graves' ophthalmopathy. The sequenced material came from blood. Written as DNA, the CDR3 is TGTGCCAGCACCATGACAGGGGGGCAGATGAACACTGAAGCTTTCTTT. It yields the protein CASTMTGGQMNTEAFF.